A single sample is the source of the 31 T cell receptor beta chains below, sequenced in a study of cytomegalovirus exposure and HLA in healthy donors. Primers included in the PCR were 60 Vbeta and 13 Jbeta primers. The repertoire was sequenced with immunoSEQ multiplex PCR; TCRdb's copy has only in-frame clones and lacks some. The sample consists of 100,000 to 150,000 clones, around 82% of them appearing once. The material sequenced was PBMCs. The receptors originated from a man aged 35 to 55 in good health and CMV-seronegative.

This clone was detected only once. This chain joins TRBV6-6 and TRBJ1-6; D possibly corresponds to TRBD1 (6 bases). Germline CDR1 reads MNHNY; CDR2 reads SVGAGI (reference sequence). Trimming removed 5 bases at V and 8 bases at J, with 13 bases between. This CDR3 is 14 amino acids long. The chain's CDR3 is CASSHPGEHSPLHF. The CDR3 DNA reads TGTGCCAGCAGTCACCCAGGGGAACATTCACCCCTCCACTTT.

This clone appeared a single time. V gene TRBV5-8 combines with J gene TRBJ2-3; TRBD2 aligns across 9 bases. The CDR3 is made up of 16 amino acids. After removal of 5 bases from V and 4 bases from J, the junction contained 11 bases not matched to a gene. Germline-derived CDR1 and CDR2 are SGHTS and YDEGEE. The CDR3 loop reads CASSRGGGLLSDTQYF. CDR3 bases: TGTGCCAGCAGTCGCGGGGGGGGACTACTATCAGATACGCAGTATTTT.

This chain uses TRBV6-5 with TRBJ1-1; no reliable D call. This CDR3 is built from 13 residues. Trimming shortened V by 11 bases and J by 0 bases, and 13 bases separated the two germline ends. CDR1 is MNHEY and CDR2 is SVGAGI in the germline V gene. CDR3 sequence: CAVSTGMNTEAFF. CDR3 bases: TGTGCCGTTTCGACGGGAATGAACACTGAAGCTTTCTTT.

The chain is built from TRBV11-3 and TRBJ2-1; TRBD2 is a possible D gene (5 bases). V was cut by 2 bases and J by 7 bases, with 12 bases left in between. The CDR3 has 14 residues. From germline, CDR1 is SGHNT and CDR2 YENEEA. The CDR3 loop is CASSLSSLGNEQFF. CDR3 bases: TGTGCCAGCAGCTTATCTAGCCTAGGGAATGAGCAGTTCTTC.

This rearrangement joins TRBV5-1 to TRBJ2-7, with TRBD1 matching 7 bases. The germline V gene has CDR1 SGHRS and CDR2 YFSETQ. The CDR3 contains 15 residues. Trimming cost V 0 bases and J 4 bases; bases outside gene matches: 7. CDR3 loop: CASSLAGTDKYEQYF. The CDR3 DNA is TGCGCCAGCAGCTTGGCCGGGACAGACAAATACGAGCAGTACTTC. The complete variable domain, with remaining parts taken from reference TRBV5-1 and TRBJ2-7, reads KAGVTQTPRYLIKTRGQQVTLSCSPISGHRSVSWYQQTPGQGLQFLFEYFSETQRNKGNFPGRFSGRQFSNSRSEMNVSTLELGDSALYLCASSLAGTDKYEQYFGPGTRLTVT.

This clone has just one count. The chain is built from TRBV11-3 and TRBJ1-5; TRBD1 matches at 7 bases. Per germline, CDR1 SGHNT and CDR2 YENEEA. The CDR3 is made up of 17 amino acids. The ends lost 8 bases at V and 6 bases at J; junction bases unmatched: 19. Here the CDR3 DNA reads TGTGCCAGCGGACGGGACAGAAAAAGCAAAGTTAGTCAGCCCCAGCATTTT. It is translated as CASGRDRKSKVSQPQHF. Variable domain in full (rest from reference TRBV11-3 and TRBJ1-5): EAGVVQSPRYKIIEKKQPVAFWCNPISGHNTLYWYLQNLGQGPELLIRYENEEAVDDSQLPKDRFSAERLKGVDSTLKIQPAELGDSAVYLCASGRDRKSKVSQPQHFGDGTRLSIL.

The chain recombines TRBV27 with TRBJ2-3; maybe TRBD2 (5 bases). The CDR3 totals 15 residues. With 0 bases removed from V and 7 bases from J, the gap between germline ends came to 14 bases. Germline CDR1 reads MNHEY; CDR2 reads SMNVEV (reference sequence). The CDR3 region is CASSLSIEGENTQYF. The CDR3 DNA reads TGTGCCAGCAGTTTATCAATTGAGGGTGAGAATACGCAGTATTTT.

This clone showed up just once. The rearrangement uses TRBV7-2 and TRBJ1-6; D gene ambiguous. Trimming removed 0 bases at V and 9 bases at J, with 9 bases between. This CDR3 is 14 amino acids long. The V gene's germline CDR1 is SGHTA and CDR2 FQGNSA. CDR3 sequence: CASSLAEGGSPLHF. Written as DNA, the CDR3 is TGTGCCAGCAGCTTAGCCGAGGGAGGTTCACCCCTCCACTTT.

The gene calls are TRBV25-1 and TRBJ2-7; no reliable D call. With 3 bases removed from V and 7 bases from J, the gap between germline ends came to 19 bases. The CDR3 has 15 amino acids. Germline CDR1 and CDR2: MGHDK and SYGVNS. The CDR3 region has the DNA TGTGCCAGCAGTGAGTTCGCTCCACCTGGAGAAGAGCAGTACTTC. Translation: CASSEFAPPGEEQYF.

V gene TRBV18 combines with J gene TRBJ2-3; D is unresolved. V lost 5 bases and J 0 bases, leaving 9 bases between the germline ends. Germline V gene data show CDR1 as KGHSH and CDR2 as LQKENI. The CDR3 contains 14 residues. The CDR3 protein is CASSVQYSTDTQYF. CDR3 coding DNA: TGTGCCAGCTCAGTCCAGTATAGCACAGATACGCAGTATTTT.

J is TRBJ1-2 and V is TRBV7-9, with 7 bases identical to TRBD1. Germline loops: CDR1 SEHNR, CDR2 FQNEAQ (reference sequence). J was trimmed by 8 bases and V by 5 bases; bases with no gene match: 14. CDR3 length: 15 amino acids. The CDR3 here is CASSPPGQTSAGYTF. CDR3 nucleotides: TGTGCCAGCAGCCCTCCGGGACAGACCTCGGCAGGCTACACCTTC.

This chain links TRBV9 with TRBJ1-6; D unclear. CDR1 is SGDLS, CDR2 YYNGEE, per germline. V lost 1 base, J lost 8 bases, and 10 bases lay in between. This CDR3 has 14 residues. DNA for the CDR3: TGTGCCAGCAGCGTAACTCCTCTGGATTCACCCCTCCACTTT. Amino acids: CASSVTPLDSPLHF.

The rearrangement joins TRBV7-9 to TRBJ1-4; a weak D match, TRBD1 (5 bases). The V end was cut by 5 bases, the J end by 5 bases, with 18 bases between. CDR3 size: 16 residues. Per germline, CDR1 SEHNR and CDR2 FQNEAQ (reference sequence). CDR3 protein: CASSPPAGGRNEKLFF. The CDR3 nucleotides are TGTGCCAGCAGCCCCCCTGCGGGGGGTCGGAATGAAAAACTGTTTTTT.

The J gene is TRBJ2-3, the V gene TRBV9; D is uncertain. The germline V gene has CDR1 SGDLS and CDR2 YYNGEE. The CDR3 contains 14 residues. The germline V and J ends were trimmed by 2 bases and 5 bases, with 12 bases remaining between them. The CDR3 DNA is TGTGCCAGCAGCGTCCAGGTTTTAGGAGATACGCAGTATTTT. This sequence encodes CASSVQVLGDTQYF.

The rearrangement links TRBV11-2 to TRBJ1-2; TRBD1 aligns across 7 bases. Losses at the gene ends were 2 bases for V and 5 bases for J; bases not matched to a gene: 2. Germline-derived CDR1 and CDR2 are SGHAT and FQNNGV. The CDR3 runs 13 residues. CDR3 protein: CASSLPGGYGYTF. The CDR3 bases are TGTGCCAGCAGCTTACCAGGGGGATATGGCTACACCTTC.

The chain couples TRBV7-2 to TRBJ2-7; 9 positions agree with TRBD1. This CDR3 spans 15 amino acids. Per germline, CDR1 SGHTA and CDR2 FQGNSA. Trimming took 3 bases from V and 0 from J; bases not matched to a gene: 3. CDR3 nucleotides: TGTGCCAGCAGCTTGGGGACAGGGTCCTCCTACGAGCAGTACTTC. It translates to CASSLGTGSSYEQYF.

The chain carries TRBV21-1 and TRBJ2-7; the D call of TRBD1 is as the table states it, not checked on the DNA. TRBV21-1 constitutes a pseudogene. The CDR3 consists of 15 residues. Here the CDR3 DNA reads TGTGCCAGCAGCAAAGCGGGGACAGGGGTCTACGAGCAGTACTTC. Protein sequence: CASSKAGTGVYEQYF.

A note on this clone: An end of the junction differs from the germline gene, which may be a read error. The rearrangement joins TRBV5-4 to TRBJ2-6; 7 bases are a match to TRBD1. The CDR3 runs to 18 residues. CDR1 is SGHNT and CDR2 is YYREEE in the germline V gene (reference sequence). The CDR3 here is CASSSGTDRTSGANGLTF. The CDR3 DNA sequence: TGTGCCAGCAGCTCTGGGACAGATAGAACTTCTGGGGCCAACGGCCTGACTTTC.

The V gene is TRBV16, the J gene TRBJ2-3; D may be TRBD1 (6 bases). The CDR3 length is 15 residues. Germline V gene sequence: CDR1 KGHSY, CDR2 FQNENV. The V end lost 0 bases, the J end lost 2 bases, and 9 bases lay between the germline ends. CDR3 sequence: CASSQSGQFTDTQYF. The CDR3 DNA sequence: TGTGCCAGCAGCCAATCAGGACAGTTCACAGATACGCAGTATTTT.

The V and J genes are TRBV19 and TRBJ2-7; TRBD1 matches 12 bases. The V segment lost 3 bases and the J segment 2 bases; nucleotides outside the gene matches: 2. Germline lookup yields CDR1 LNHDA and CDR2 SQIVND (reference sequence). This CDR3 spans 15 amino acids. CDR3 in DNA: TGTGCCAGTAGTATGGGACAGGGGGCAGCCTACGAGCAGTACTTC. Amino acid sequence: CASSMGQGAAYEQYF.

V is TRBV4-1 and J is TRBJ1-5, with D unclear. Per the germline V gene, CDR1 is MGHRA and CDR2 is YSYEKL. V was cut by 0 bases and J by 6 bases, with 12 bases left in between. This CDR3 is 15 amino acids long. CDR3 in DNA: TGCGCCAGCAGCCAAGATCAGACAAGTACTCAGCCCCAGCATTTT. Protein: CASSQDQTSTQPQHF.

The rearrangement links TRBV5-1 to TRBJ2-2, with a tentative D call TRBD1 (6 bases). CDR3 length: 17 amino acids. The germline V gene encodes CDR1 SGHRS and CDR2 YFSETQ. V shed 0 bases and J shed 7 bases, with 19 bases lying between them. Here the CDR3 reads CASSLAVGQGMVGELFF. For the CDR3, the DNA is TGCGCCAGCAGCTTGGCCGTGGGTCAGGGGATGGTCGGGGAGCTGTTTTTT.

This chain uses TRBV27 with TRBJ2-3; D may be TRBD1 (5 bases). This CDR3 comprises 13 residues. Per germline, CDR1 MNHEY and CDR2 SMNVEV (reference sequence). Between the trimmed V and J ends, which lost 5 bases and 3 bases, there was a span of 9 bases. CDR3 in DNA: TGTGCCAGCAGTAGAGACAGAACAGATACGCAGTATTTT. Translated, it gives CASSRDRTDTQYF.

The chain has TRBV18 and TRBJ1-2; D might be TRBD1 (5 bases). The V gene's germline CDR1 is KGHSH and CDR2 LQKENI. This CDR3 has 17 amino acids. V shed 2 bases and J shed 1 base, with 17 bases lying between them. The CDR3 DNA reads as TGTGCCAGCTCACCAAGAGGGGAGGGATTGGTTAACTATGGCTACACCTTC. Protein product: CASSPRGEGLVNYGYTF.

The chain links TRBV11-2 to TRBJ2-3; 9 positions agree with TRBD2. The CDR3 runs to 12 residues. V trimming: 10 bases; J trimming: 1 base; junction bases outside the gene matches: 0. The V gene's germline CDR1 is SGHAT and CDR2 FQNNGV. The CDR3 loop reads CATSGGTDTQYF. The DNA of the CDR3 is TGTGCCACTAGCGGGGGCACAGATACGCAGTATTTT.

This clone was seen a single time. This sequence joins TRBV6-5 and TRBJ1-2, with 9 bases fitting TRBD1. The CDR3 extends over 14 amino acids. Germline CDR1 and CDR2: MNHEY and SVGAGI. J gave up 4 bases and V 3 bases, and 3 bases lay outside the gene matches. The DNA for the CDR3 is TGTGCCAGCAGTTATGGACAGGGGAGCTATGGCTACACCTTC. It codes for CASSYGQGSYGYTF.

J is TRBJ2-7 and V is TRBV6-5; 8 bases agree with TRBD2. There are 14 residues in the CDR3. CDR1 is MNHEY and CDR2 is SVGAGI in the germline V gene. Germline trimming cut 4 bases from V and 4 bases from J; bases unmatched to any gene: 6. The CDR3 loop reads CASSSAASGYEQYF. CDR3 DNA sequence: TGTGCCAGCAGTTCGGCGGCTAGCGGGTACGAGCAGTACTTC.

The chain has TRBV6-1 and TRBJ1-1; the match to TRBD1 covers 9 bases. Looked up from germline, CDR1 is MNHNS and CDR2 is SASEGT. The CDR3 length is 15 residues. Unmatched junction bases numbered 5, after V lost 6 bases and J lost 0 bases. CDR3 residues: CASRKQGAVNTEAFF. The CDR3 DNA sequence: TGTGCCAGCAGAAAACAGGGGGCCGTGAACACTGAAGCTTTCTTT.

This clone was seen only a few times. The chain uses TRBV7-9 and TRBJ2-7; D is ambiguous. Germline CDR1 SEHNR, CDR2 FQNEAQ (reference sequence). Trimming stripped 1 base from V and 3 bases from J, with 7 bases between. CDR3 size: 13 residues. This CDR3 reads CASSLVPVYEQYF. Written as DNA, the CDR3 is TGTGCCAGCAGCTTAGTCCCGGTCTACGAGCAGTACTTC.

This clone has a single count. At one end, the junction sequence differs from germline, possibly due to a read error. This CDR3 is CSSSRDTYGYTF. The CDR3 DNA sequence: TGTTCCAGCAGCCGGGACACCTATGGCTACACCTTC. The chain employs TRBV7-9 and TRBJ1-2; TRBD1 might be the D (6 bases). Germline V CDR1 and CDR2: SEHNR, FQNEAQ (reference sequence). The CDR3 has 12 amino acids.

This clone was seen more than once but under ten times. The chain has TRBV6-5 and TRBJ1-5; D is possibly TRBD1 (5 bases). Trimming stripped 11 bases from V and 3 bases from J, with 17 bases between. CDR1 is MNHEY, CDR2 SVGAGI, per germline. This CDR3 contains 14 residues. CDR3 loop: CAAGVLGPNQPQHF. DNA of the CDR3: TGTGCCGCAGGCGTTCTGGGGCCCAATCAGCCCCAGCATTTT.